This T cell receptor beta chain was captured in a study of blood T cell repertoires in COVID-19. At the level of the study: Sources were T cells, B-cell-depleted T cells, or PBMCs; the material itself was cDNA or gDNA.

The CDR3 is made up of 17 amino acids. Germline lookup yields CDR1 SGHDT and CDR2 YYEEEE. Trimming took 2 bases from V and 1 from J; bases not matched to a gene: 5. Recruits, aged roughly 18 to 90 years, lived in approximately 26 US areas. Assignments of participants to cohorts depended upon their own reported clinical history. A PCR-confirmed or clinician-diagnosed COVID-19 case had contacted exposed participants within 2 weeks of entry. Produced via immunoSEQ multiplex PCR; TCRdb's table is partial and in-frame only. The sample has 150,000 to 200,000 clones, roughly 84% seen once. The sequencing input was PBMCs or T cells enriched from blood (not recorded which). The TCR comes from a man between 65 and 85 years old who had been exposed to COVID-19. V is TRBV5-6 and J is TRBJ2-3; the match to TRBD2 covers 12 bases. In DNA, the CDR3 is TGTGCCAGCAGCTTCACCGGACTAGCGGGACGCACAGATACGCAGTATTTT. It translates to CASSFTGLAGRTDTQYF.